These 29 T cell receptor beta chains share one sample of origin, sequenced in a study of blood T cell repertoires in COVID-19. Clones were sequenced by immunoSEQ multiplex PCR, and TCRdb holds only the in-frame ones, with some missing. The sample records 200,000 or so clones, approximately 84% being singletons. The source material was PBMCs or T cells enriched from blood (not recorded which). The receptor set was obtained from a man between 40 and 49 years old who had recovered from COVID-19.

This chain uses TRBV29-1 with TRBJ1-1; TRBD1 might be the D (5 bases). Trimming cost V 5 bases and J 1 base, with 14 bases left between them. This CDR3 has 14 residues. Germline CDR1 is SQVTM and CDR2 is ANQGSEA. In DNA, the CDR3 is TGCAGCGTTAAGCGGGACTCCTCGAACACTGAAGCTTTCTTT. Protein product: CSVKRDSSNTEAFF.

The CDR3 protein is CASSLTSGGNEQFF. The CDR3 DNA follows: TGTGCCAGCAGCCTGACTAGCGGGGGCAATGAGCAGTTCTTC. The chain carries TRBV3-1 (or the pseudogene TRBV3-2) and TRBJ2-1; 12 positions match TRBD2. The CDR3 runs 14 residues. Trimming removed 4 bases from V and 6 bases from J; junction bases left unmatched: 1. Germline V CDR1 and CDR2: LGHDT, YNNKEL (reference sequence).

The chain links TRBV7-9 to TRBJ2-7; D gene ambiguous. The V end lost 5 bases, the J end lost 2 bases, and 13 bases lay between the germline ends. This CDR3 contains 14 residues. Germline CDR1 SEHNR, CDR2 FQNEAQ (reference sequence). CDR3 in amino acids: CASSPDGWPYEQYF. CDR3 bases: TGTGCCAGCAGCCCAGACGGGTGGCCCTACGAGCAGTACTTC.

The CDR3 sequence: CASSPGEGVGTQYF. The CDR3 DNA reads as TGTGCCAGCAGCCCGGGCGAGGGAGTAGGGACCCAGTACTTC. This sequence joins TRBV14 and TRBJ2-5, with a possible D match to TRBD2 (5 bases). This CDR3 region has 14 residues. CDR1 and CDR2 (germline): SGHDN, FVKESK. V lost 4 bases and J lost 7, with 16 bases in between.

V is TRBV11-1 and J is TRBJ2-7, with D perhaps matching TRBD1 (6 bases). Per the germline V gene, CDR1 is SGHAT and CDR2 is FQDESV (reference sequence). Trimming stripped 3 bases from V and 0 bases from J, with 9 bases between. The CDR3 covers 14 residues. This chain's CDR3 is CASSFFRGSYEQYF. The CDR3, as DNA: TGTGCCAGCAGCTTCTTCAGGGGCTCCTACGAGCAGTACTTC.

This CDR3 is CASSQSTGLLVYGYTF. CDR3 sequence (DNA): TGCGCCAGCAGCCAATCCACGGGACTCCTAGTGTATGGCTACACCTTC. The gene calls are TRBV4-1 and TRBJ1-2, with D possibly being TRBD1 (5 bases). The CDR3 has 16 residues. Per germline, CDR1 MGHRA and CDR2 YSYEKL. V was clipped by 2 bases and J by 5 bases, with 18 bases between them.

This clone showed up just a few times. The genes are TRBV10-2 and TRBJ2-4; TRBD1 might be the D (5 bases). Germline assignment: CDR1 WSHSY and CDR2 SAAADI. Trimming took off 0 bases at V and 1 base at J, with 19 bases between the two ends. CDR3 size: 19 residues. CDR3 in amino acids: CASSESNRLTTVAKNIQYF. The CDR3 DNA sequence: TGCGCCAGCAGTGAGTCCAACAGGCTTACTACTGTGGCCAAAAACATTCAGTACTTC.

V is TRBV19 and J is TRBJ2-3; TRBD1 might be the D (7 bases). This CDR3 contains 14 residues. Deletions cut 1 base from V and 6 bases from J, with 11 bases between. Germline loops: CDR1 LNHDA, CDR2 SQIVND (reference sequence). DNA of the CDR3: TGTGCCAGTAGTATAGGGACAGGAGGGGATACGCAGTATTTT. Its translation: CASSIGTGGDTQYF.

The V gene is TRBV19, the J gene TRBJ1-5, with D tentatively TRBD1 (6 bases). Germline values: CDR1 LNHDA, CDR2 SQIVND (reference sequence). This CDR3 has 13 amino acids. Deletions cut 7 bases from V and 4 bases from J, with 11 bases between. The CDR3 spells CASILRGNQPQHF. The CDR3 DNA sequence: TGTGCCAGTATACTCAGGGGAAATCAGCCCCAGCATTTT.

This clone is a singleton in its sample. The chain employs TRBV4-1 and TRBJ2-1, with TRBD2 matching over 9 bases. Trimming removed 2 bases from V and 6 bases from J; junction bases left unmatched: 2. Germline assignment: CDR1 MGHRA and CDR2 YSYEKL. The CDR3 spans 14 residues. CDR3 DNA: TGCGCCAGCAGCCAACCGGGACTAGCCAATGAGCAGTTCTTC. This gives the protein CASSQPGLANEQFF.

The V gene is TRBV21-1, the J gene TRBJ2-2; the table gives TRBD2 as D, unverified against the DNA. TRBV21-1 is a recognized pseudogene. This CDR3 is 18 amino acids long. The CDR3: CASSKGGGAVANTGELFF. The CDR3 bases are TGTGCCAGCAGCAAAGGTGGGGGGGCTGTCGCGAACACCGGGGAGCTGTTTTTT.

This chain joins TRBV18 and TRBJ1-4; 10 nucleotides align to TRBD1. This CDR3 region has 15 residues. The germline V gene encodes CDR1 KGHSH and CDR2 LQKENI. V lost 3 bases to trimming and J lost 7 bases; unmatched junction nucleotides: 5. Here the CDR3 DNA reads TGTGCCAGCTCACCGCAGACAGGGGGCTCTGAAAAACTGTTTTTT. This sequence encodes CASSPQTGGSEKLFF.

This sequence joins TRBV5-5 and TRBJ1-1, with D hard to call. Per germline, CDR1 SGHKS and CDR2 YYEKEE (reference sequence). Trimming removed 5 bases from V and 3 bases from J, with 17 bases in between. The CDR3 contains 15 residues. CDR3 nucleotide sequence: TGTGCCAGCAGTTTCGACGGATCGCGGCACACTGAAGCTTTCTTT. Amino acid sequence: CASSFDGSRHTEAFF.

The chain links TRBV18 to TRBJ1-3, with D hard to call. Between the trimmed V and J ends, which lost 3 bases and 0 bases, there was a span of 9 bases. This CDR3 comprises 15 residues. Looked up from germline, CDR1 is KGHSH and CDR2 is LQKENI. The CDR3 sequence: CASSPRVPSGNTIYF. DNA for the CDR3: TGTGCCAGCTCACCGCGGGTACCCTCTGGAAACACCATATATTTT. The whole variable domain, filled in from reference TRBV18 and TRBJ1-3, reads NAGVMQNPRHLVRRRGQEARLRCSPMKGHSHVYWYRQLPEEGLKFMVYLQKENIIDESGMPKERFSAEFPKEGPSILRIQQVVRGDSAAYFCASSPRVPSGNTIYFGEGSWLTVV.

The chain carries TRBV3-1 (or the pseudogene TRBV3-2) and TRBJ2-5; D not resolved. Germline V lookup: CDR1 LGHDT, CDR2 YNNKEL (reference sequence). Trimming took 4 bases from V and 4 from J, leaving 13 bases between them. This CDR3 contains 14 residues. The CDR3 sequence is CASSLYSSAETQYF. DNA of the CDR3: TGTGCCAGCAGCCTGTATAGCAGTGCAGAGACCCAGTACTTC.

V usage is TRBV6-5 and J usage is TRBJ1-5; unclear D gene. Trimming removed 0 bases at V and 1 base at J, with 10 bases between. The germline V gene encodes CDR1 MNHEY and CDR2 SVGAGI. The CDR3 consists of 16 residues. CDR3 region: CASSYSLPRSNQPQHF. Written as DNA, the CDR3 is TGTGCCAGCAGTTACTCGCTCCCCAGAAGCAATCAGCCCCAGCATTTT.

This clone was seen a single time. This chain joins TRBV7-2 and TRBJ2-3; a weak D match, TRBD1 (5 bases). Trimming shortened V by 3 bases and J by 11 bases, and 12 bases separated the two germline ends. The germline gives CDR1 SGHTA, CDR2 FQGNSA. The CDR3 runs to 12 residues. CDR3 loop: CASSLGREGQYF. CDR3 coding DNA: TGTGCCAGCAGCTTGGGCAGGGAAGGGCAGTATTTT. Filled out from reference TRBV7-2 and TRBJ2-3, the complete variable domain reads GAGVSQSPSNKVTEKGKDVELRCDPISGHTALYWYRQSLGQGLEFLIYFQGNSAPDKSGLPSDRFSAERTGGSVSTLTIQRTQQEDSAVYLCASSLGREGQYFGPGTRLTVL.

The chain joins TRBV28 to TRBJ1-4; 10 bases align to TRBD1. Germline trimming cut 7 bases from V and 7 bases from J; bases unmatched to any gene: 9. CDR1 MDHEN and CDR2 SYDVKM come from the germline V gene. There are 15 residues in the CDR3. CDR3 nucleotides: TGTGCCAGCACCCAGGGTGGGACAGGGGTTGAAAAACTGTTTTTT. It yields the protein CASTQGGTGVEKLFF.

The chain uses TRBV7-8 and TRBJ1-3, with unresolved D. Germline values: CDR1 SGHVS, CDR2 FQNEAQ. The CDR3 sequence is 18 residues long. V dropped 6 bases and J dropped 1 base, with 22 bases sitting between them. For the CDR3, the DNA is TGTGCCAGCAGATCCTCCCTAGGCTTGGACTTGTCTGGAAACACCATATATTTT. Amino acids: CASRSSLGLDLSGNTIYF.

V usage is TRBV2 and J usage is TRBJ1-1; D unclear. The CDR3 spans 16 residues. Germline-derived CDR1 and CDR2 are SNHLY and FYNNEI. Trimming stripped 2 bases from V and 0 bases from J, with 13 bases between. This CDR3 is CASSELGRGVNTEAFF. CDR3 nucleotide sequence: TGTGCCAGCAGTGAATTGGGTCGGGGAGTGAACACTGAAGCTTTCTTT.

The chain couples TRBV9 to TRBJ2-2; no firm D call. The CDR3 has 16 amino acids. V was clipped by 0 bases and J by 0 bases, with 9 bases between them. The germline gives CDR1 SGDLS, CDR2 YYNGEE. The CDR3 spells CASSVGSIANTGELFF. The CDR3 nucleotides are TGTGCCAGCAGCGTAGGTTCTATCGCGAACACCGGGGAGCTGTTTTTT.

This chain uses TRBV2 with TRBJ1-2; the match to TRBD1 covers 7 bases. The germline V gene has CDR1 SNHLY and CDR2 FYNNEI. The J segment lost 2 bases and the V segment lost 2 bases, leaving 2 bases of the junction unmatched. The CDR3 has 14 amino acids. The CDR3 coding sequence is TGTGCCAGCAGTGAATCAGGGGGGAACTATGGCTACACCTTC. Its protein is CASSESGGNYGYTF.

The chain has TRBV28 and TRBJ1-1; D perhaps matches TRBD1 (5 bases). The V end was cut by 3 bases, the J end by 3 bases, with 11 bases between. The germline gives CDR1 MDHEN, CDR2 SYDVKM. This CDR3 is 14 amino acids long. The CDR3 spells CASSFQGRHTEAFF. In DNA form, the CDR3 reads TGTGCCAGCAGTTTCCAGGGTAGGCACACTGAAGCTTTCTTT.

The V call is TRBV6-5, the J call TRBJ2-7; TRBD1 matches at 7 bases. This CDR3 contains 15 residues. After removal of 6 bases from V and 2 bases from J, the junction contained 10 bases not matched to a gene. Germline V gene data show CDR1 as MNHEY and CDR2 as SVGAGI. DNA for the CDR3: TGTGCCAGCAGCCGGGTGGACAGGTCTACCTACGAGCAGTACTTC. Protein: CASSRVDRSTYEQYF.

The chain joins TRBV30 to TRBJ2-3; no reliable D call. Germline V gene sequence: CDR1 GTSNPN, CDR2 SVGIG (reference sequence). This CDR3 contains 14 residues. Trimming stripped 1 base from V and 1 base from J, with 9 bases between. CDR3 sequence (DNA): TGTGCCTGGAGTGCCCTAGTGGGCACAGATACGCAGTATTTT. Translation: CAWSALVGTDTQYF.

CDR3 DNA: TGTGCCAGCAGCTTAGACGACGGACTAAACACTGAAGCTTTCTTT. Protein: CASSLDDGLNTEAFF. This chain uses TRBV7-6 with TRBJ1-1; D remains unclear. Germline V lookup: CDR1 SGHVS, CDR2 FNYEAQ. Trimming removed 1 base from V and 2 bases from J, with 11 bases in between. The CDR3 is 15 residues long.

The DNA for the CDR3 is TGTGCCAGCAGTTACGGGACAGGGGCCCACTCGCGGGCTTTCTTT. It is translated as CASSYGTGAHSRAFF. The J gene is TRBJ1-1, the V gene TRBV6-5; 10 positions match TRBD1. This CDR3 is 15 amino acids long. The germline V gene has CDR1 MNHEY and CDR2 SVGAGI. V lost 2 bases and J lost 11; bases outside the gene matches: 11.

The chain couples TRBV4-2 to TRBJ2-2; no reliable D call. Germline V CDR1 and CDR2: LGHNA, YNFKEQ. The CDR3 has 15 residues. Trimming took off 0 bases at V and 2 bases at J, with 7 bases between the two ends. The CDR3 sequence is CASSQEAVNTGELFF. The CDR3 DNA sequence: TGTGCCAGCAGCCAAGAGGCAGTTAACACCGGGGAGCTGTTTTTT.

The chain joins TRBV11-2 to TRBJ1-2; possible D gene TRBD1, 6 bases. CDR1 SGHAT and CDR2 FQNNGV come from the germline V gene. The V gene lost 2 bases and the J gene lost 6 bases, with 16 bases spanning the gap. The CDR3 length is 15 residues. The CDR3 DNA follows: TGTGCCAGCAGCTTAACCACGGGGGGCGTAAATGGCTACACCTTC. Protein sequence: CASSLTTGGVNGYTF. Complete variable domain (other parts from reference TRBV11-2 and TRBJ1-2): EAGVAQSPRYKIIEKRQSVAFWCNPISGHATLYWYQQILGQGPKLLIQFQNNGVVDDSQLPKDRFSAERLKGVDSTLKIQPAKLEDSAVYLCASSLTTGGVNGYTFGSGTRLTVV.